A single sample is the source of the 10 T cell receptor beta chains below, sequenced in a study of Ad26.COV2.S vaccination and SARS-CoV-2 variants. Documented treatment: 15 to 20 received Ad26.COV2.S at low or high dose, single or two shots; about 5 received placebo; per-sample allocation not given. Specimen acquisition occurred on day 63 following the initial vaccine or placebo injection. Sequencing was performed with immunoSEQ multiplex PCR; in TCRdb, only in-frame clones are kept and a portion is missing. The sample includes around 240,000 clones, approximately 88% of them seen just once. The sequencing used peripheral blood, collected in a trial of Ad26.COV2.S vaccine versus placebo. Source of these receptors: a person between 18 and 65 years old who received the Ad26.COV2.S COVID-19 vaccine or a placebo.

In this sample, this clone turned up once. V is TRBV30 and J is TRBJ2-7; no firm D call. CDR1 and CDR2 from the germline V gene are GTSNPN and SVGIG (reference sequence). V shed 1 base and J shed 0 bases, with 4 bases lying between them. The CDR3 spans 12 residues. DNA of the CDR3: TGTGCCTGGAGTGAAGCCTCCTACGAGCAGTACTTC. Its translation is CAWSEASYEQYF.

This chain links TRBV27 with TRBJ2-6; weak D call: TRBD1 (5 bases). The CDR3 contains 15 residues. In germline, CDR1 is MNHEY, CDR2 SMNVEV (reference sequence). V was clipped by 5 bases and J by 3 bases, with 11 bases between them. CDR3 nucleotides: TGTGCCAGCAGTCCCCGACAGATTGGGGCCAACGTCCTGACTTTC. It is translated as CASSPRQIGANVLTF.

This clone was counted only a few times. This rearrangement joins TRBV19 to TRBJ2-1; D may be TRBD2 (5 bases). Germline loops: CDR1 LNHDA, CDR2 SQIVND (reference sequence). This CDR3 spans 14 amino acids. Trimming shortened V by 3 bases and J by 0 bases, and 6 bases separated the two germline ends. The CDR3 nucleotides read TGTGCCAGTAGTATGGGGAGCTCCTACAATGAGCAGTTCTTC. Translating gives CASSMGSSYNEQFF.

CDR3 amino acids: CATSDPGQGDNEQFF. The CDR3 DNA is TGTGCCACCAGTGACCCGGGACAGGGGGACAATGAGCAGTTCTTC. The chain employs TRBV24-1 and TRBJ2-1, with TRBD1 identical over 11 bases. Germline V gene lookup returns CDR1 KGHDR and CDR2 SFDVKD. The CDR3 consists of 15 residues. V trimming: 4 bases; J trimming: 5 bases; junction bases outside the gene matches: 3.

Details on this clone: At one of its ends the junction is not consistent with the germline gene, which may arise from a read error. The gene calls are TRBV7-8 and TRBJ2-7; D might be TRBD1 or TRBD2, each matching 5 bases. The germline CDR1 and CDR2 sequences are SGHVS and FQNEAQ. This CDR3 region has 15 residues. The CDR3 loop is CASSIRDVISHEQYF. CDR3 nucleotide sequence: TGTGCCAGCAGCATAAGGGACGTAATCTCCCACGAGCAGTACTTC. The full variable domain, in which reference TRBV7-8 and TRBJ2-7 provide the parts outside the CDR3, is GAGVSQSPRYKVAKRGQDVALRCDPISGHVSLFWYQQALGQGPEFLTYFQNEAQLDKSGLPSDRFFAERPEGSVSTLKIQRTQQEDSAVYLCASSIRDVISHEQYFGPGTRLTVT.

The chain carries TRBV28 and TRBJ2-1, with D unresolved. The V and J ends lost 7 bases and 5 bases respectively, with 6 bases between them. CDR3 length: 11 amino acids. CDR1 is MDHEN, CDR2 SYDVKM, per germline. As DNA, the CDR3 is TGTGCCAGCACCATCCACAATGAGCAGTTCTTC. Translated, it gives CASTIHNEQFF.

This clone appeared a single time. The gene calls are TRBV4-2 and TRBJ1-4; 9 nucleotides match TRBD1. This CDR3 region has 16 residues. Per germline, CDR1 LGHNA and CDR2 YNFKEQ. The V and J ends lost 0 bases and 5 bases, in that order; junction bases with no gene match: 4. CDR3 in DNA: TGTGCCAGCAGCCAAGAACCGGGACAGGGAAATGAAAAACTGTTTTTT. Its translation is CASSQEPGQGNEKLFF.

As DNA, the CDR3 is TGTGCCAGCAGCAGAAAGACTAGCGGGAAAGGATATGGGGAGTACTTC. Translated: CASSRKTSGKGYGEYF. This rearrangement joins TRBV5-6 to TRBJ2-7; TRBD2 matches 11 bases. Germline V gives CDR1 SGHDT, CDR2 YYEEEE. The length of the CDR3 is 16 residues. V lost 4 bases and J lost 11; bases outside the gene matches: 17.

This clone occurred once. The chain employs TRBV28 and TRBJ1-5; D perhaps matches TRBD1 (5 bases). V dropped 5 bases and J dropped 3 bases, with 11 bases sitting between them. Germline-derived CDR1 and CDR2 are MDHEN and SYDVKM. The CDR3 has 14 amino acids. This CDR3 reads CASSLKGLNQPQHF. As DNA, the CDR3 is TGTGCCAGCAGTCTTAAGGGGCTCAATCAGCCCCAGCATTTT.

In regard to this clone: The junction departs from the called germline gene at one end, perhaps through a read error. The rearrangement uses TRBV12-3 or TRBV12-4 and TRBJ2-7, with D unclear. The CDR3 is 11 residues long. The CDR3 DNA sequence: TGTGCCAGCGGGCAGACTTACGCGCAGTACTTC. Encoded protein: CASGQTYAQYF.